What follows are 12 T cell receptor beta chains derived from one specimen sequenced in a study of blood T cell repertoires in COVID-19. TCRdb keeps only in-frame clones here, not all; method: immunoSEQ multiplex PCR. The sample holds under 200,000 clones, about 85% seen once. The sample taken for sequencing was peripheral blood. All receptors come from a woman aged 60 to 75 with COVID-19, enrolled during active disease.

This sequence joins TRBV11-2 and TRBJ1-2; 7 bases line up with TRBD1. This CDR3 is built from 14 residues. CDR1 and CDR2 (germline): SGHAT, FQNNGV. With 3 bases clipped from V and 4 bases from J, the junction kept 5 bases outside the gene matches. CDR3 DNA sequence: TGTGCCAGCAGCTTCGGTACAGGGGCCTATGGCTACACCTTC. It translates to CASSFGTGAYGYTF.

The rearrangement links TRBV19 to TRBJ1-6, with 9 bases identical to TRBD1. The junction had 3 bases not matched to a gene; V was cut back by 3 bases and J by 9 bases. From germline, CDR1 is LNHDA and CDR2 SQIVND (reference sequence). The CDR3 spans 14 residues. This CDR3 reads CASSMGQGGSPLHF. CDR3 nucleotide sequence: TGTGCCAGTAGTATGGGACAGGGTGGTTCACCCCTCCACTTT.

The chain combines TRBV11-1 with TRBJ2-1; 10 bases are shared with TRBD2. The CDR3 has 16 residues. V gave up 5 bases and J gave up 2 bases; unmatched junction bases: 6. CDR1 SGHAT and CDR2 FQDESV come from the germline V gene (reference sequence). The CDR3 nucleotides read TGTGCCAGCAGCCAAAGCGGGGGGGCCACCTACAATGAGCAGTTCTTC. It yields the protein CASSQSGGATYNEQFF.

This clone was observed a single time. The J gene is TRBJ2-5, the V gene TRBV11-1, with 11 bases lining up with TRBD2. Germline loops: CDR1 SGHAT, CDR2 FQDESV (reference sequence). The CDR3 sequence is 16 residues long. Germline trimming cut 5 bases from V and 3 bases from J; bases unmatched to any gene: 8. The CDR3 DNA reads TGTGCCAGCAGCCCGATAGCGGGGGGGCTAAAAGAGACCCAGTACTTC. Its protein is CASSPIAGGLKETQYF.

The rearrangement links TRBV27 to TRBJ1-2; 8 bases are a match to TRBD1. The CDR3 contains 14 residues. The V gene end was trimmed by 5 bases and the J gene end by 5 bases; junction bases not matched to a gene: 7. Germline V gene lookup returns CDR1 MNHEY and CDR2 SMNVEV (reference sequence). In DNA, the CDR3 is TGTGCCAGCAGTCCCCGACAGGGGAGGTATGGCTACACCTTC. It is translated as CASSPRQGRYGYTF.

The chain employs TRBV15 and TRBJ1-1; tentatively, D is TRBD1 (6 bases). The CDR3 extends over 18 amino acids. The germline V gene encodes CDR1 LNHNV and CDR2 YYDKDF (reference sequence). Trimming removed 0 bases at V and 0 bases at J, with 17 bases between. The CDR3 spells CATSRDPGQSGMNTEAFF. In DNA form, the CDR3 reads TGTGCCACCAGCAGAGACCCTGGACAGTCCGGGATGAACACTGAAGCTTTCTTT.

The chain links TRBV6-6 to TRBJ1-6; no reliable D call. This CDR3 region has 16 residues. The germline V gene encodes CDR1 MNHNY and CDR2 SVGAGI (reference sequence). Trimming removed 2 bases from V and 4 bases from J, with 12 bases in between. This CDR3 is CASSYLLGVYNSPLHF. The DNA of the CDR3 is TGTGCCAGCAGTTACCTGCTGGGAGTATATAATTCACCCCTCCACTTT.

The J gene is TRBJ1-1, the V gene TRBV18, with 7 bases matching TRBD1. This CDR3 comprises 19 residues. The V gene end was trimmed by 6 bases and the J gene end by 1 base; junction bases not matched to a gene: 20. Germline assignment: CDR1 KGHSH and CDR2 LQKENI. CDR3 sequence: CASSNNLFRQGRKNTEAFF. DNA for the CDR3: TGTGCCAGCTCTAATAACCTTTTCAGACAGGGCCGGAAGAACACTGAAGCTTTCTTT.

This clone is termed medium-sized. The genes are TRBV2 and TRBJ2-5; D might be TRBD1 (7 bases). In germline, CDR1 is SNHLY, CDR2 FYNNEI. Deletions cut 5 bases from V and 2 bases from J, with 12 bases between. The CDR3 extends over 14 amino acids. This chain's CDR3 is CASSRQGGQETQYF. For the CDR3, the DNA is TGTGCCAGCAGTCGGCAGGGGGGACAAGAGACCCAGTACTTC.

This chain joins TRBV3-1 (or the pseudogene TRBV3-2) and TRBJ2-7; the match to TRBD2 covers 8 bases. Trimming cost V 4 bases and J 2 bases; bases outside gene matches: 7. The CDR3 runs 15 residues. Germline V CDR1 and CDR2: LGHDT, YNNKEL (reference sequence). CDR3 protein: CASSPPGAGAYEQYF. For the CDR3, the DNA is TGTGCCAGCAGCCCCCCTGGAGCGGGGGCCTACGAGCAGTACTTC.

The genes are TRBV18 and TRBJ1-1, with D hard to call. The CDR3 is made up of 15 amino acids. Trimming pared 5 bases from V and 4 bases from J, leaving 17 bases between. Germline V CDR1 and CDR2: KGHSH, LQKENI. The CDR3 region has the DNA TGTGCCAGCTCAAGACGGACGTCTGAGGGCACTGAAGCTTTCTTT. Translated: CASSRRTSEGTEAFF. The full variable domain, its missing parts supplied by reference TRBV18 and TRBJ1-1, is NAGVMQNPRHLVRRRGQEARLRCSPMKGHSHVYWYRQLPEEGLKFMVYLQKENIIDESGMPKERFSAEFPKEGPSILRIQQVVRGDSAAYFCASSRRTSEGTEAFFGQGTRLTVV.

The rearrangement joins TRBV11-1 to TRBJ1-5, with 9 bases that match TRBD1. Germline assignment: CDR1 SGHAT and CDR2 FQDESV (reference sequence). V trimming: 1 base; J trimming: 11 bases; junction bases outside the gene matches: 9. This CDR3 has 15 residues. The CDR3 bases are TGTGCCAGCAGCTTAGGCTCGGGACAGGGCAATGCCCAGCATTTT. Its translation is CASSLGSGQGNAQHF.